Included here is one TCR beta chain sequence, with context. This specimen belongs to a study of blood T cell repertoires in COVID-19. The overall study: In each case, the material was cDNA or gDNA derived from T cells, B-cell-depleted T cells, or PBMCs.

This CDR3 has 16 residues. Germline V gives CDR1 SGHAT, CDR2 FQNNGV. Germline trimming cut 5 bases from V and 0 bases from J; bases unmatched to any gene: 6. Profiling relied on immunoSEQ multiplex PCR, and the TCRdb table lists in-frame clones only, not all of them. The sample includes approximately 69,000 clones, roughly 89% of them seen just once. The source is a man aged 45 to 65 with acute or convalescent COVID-19. This sequence joins TRBV11-2 and TRBJ2-5, with 10 nucleotides matching TRBD1. Sequenced: peripheral blood. CDR3 protein: CASSPRQGADQETQYF. The CDR3 DNA follows: TGTGCCAGCAGCCCCCGACAGGGGGCTGACCAAGAGACCCAGTACTTC.